This T cell receptor beta chain is drawn from a study of identical twins' blood T cells. Turning to the study itself: Around 53 million reads covered about 6 alpha-chain and about 6 beta-chain libraries.

Overall study findings and caveats: Shared CDR3 clonotype counts between two donors mainly tracked the product of their cloneset sizes, twins included.

With 6 bases removed from V and 5 bases from J, the gap between germline ends came to 13 bases. Germline-derived CDR1 and CDR2 are MNHNY and SVGAGI (reference sequence). This CDR3 is 14 amino acids long. In the original processing: Each donor had about 95,000 to nearly 550,000 clonotypes. TCRdb used MiXCR to reprocess the 5' RACE reads, holding one entry per CDR3 protein. The V and J calls here are based on TCRdb, not the publication. The table shows 300,000 to 450,000 distinct CDR3 sequences, with roughly 28% occurring only once. The donors were healthy female monozygous twins, three pairs in total. In the case of this clonotype: Its antigen is unknown.

The receptor's source is a woman aged 18 to 49 in good health. Input material: PBMCs. The chain recombines TRBV6-6 with TRBJ1-4; TRBD1 is a possible D gene (6 bases). CDR3 amino acids: CASRLTGLNEKLFF. The CDR3 coding sequence is TGTGCCAGCAGATTGACAGGCCTAAATGAAAAACTGTTTTTT.